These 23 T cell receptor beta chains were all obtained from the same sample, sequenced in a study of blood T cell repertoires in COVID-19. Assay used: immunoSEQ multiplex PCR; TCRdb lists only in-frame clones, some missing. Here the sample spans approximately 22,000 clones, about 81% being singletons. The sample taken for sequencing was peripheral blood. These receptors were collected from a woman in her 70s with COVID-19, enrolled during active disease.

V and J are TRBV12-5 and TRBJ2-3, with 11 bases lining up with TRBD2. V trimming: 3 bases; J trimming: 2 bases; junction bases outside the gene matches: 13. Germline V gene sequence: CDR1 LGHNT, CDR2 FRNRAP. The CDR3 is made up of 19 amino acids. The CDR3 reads CASGLGLAGRPGLTDTQYF. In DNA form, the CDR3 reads TGTGCTAGTGGTTTAGGACTAGCGGGCCGACCCGGCCTCACAGATACGCAGTATTTT.

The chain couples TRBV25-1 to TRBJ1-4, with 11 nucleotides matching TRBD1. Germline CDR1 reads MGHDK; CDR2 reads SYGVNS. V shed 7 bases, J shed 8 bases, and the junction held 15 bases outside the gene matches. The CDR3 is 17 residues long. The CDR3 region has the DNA TGTGCCAGCACCCCTGGAGGGGGACAGGGGGAAGGGGAAAAACTGTTTTTT. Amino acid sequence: CASTPGGGQGEGEKLFF. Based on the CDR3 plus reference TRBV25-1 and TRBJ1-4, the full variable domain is EADIYQTPRYLVIGTGKKITLECSQTMGHDKMYWYQQDPGMELHLIHYSYGVNSTEKGDLSSESTVSRIRTEHFPLTLESARPSHTSQYLCASTPGGGQGEGEKLFFGSGTQLSVL.

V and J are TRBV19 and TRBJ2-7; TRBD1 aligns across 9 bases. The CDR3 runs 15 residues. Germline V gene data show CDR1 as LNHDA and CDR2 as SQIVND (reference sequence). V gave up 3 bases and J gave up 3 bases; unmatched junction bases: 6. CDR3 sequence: CASSMDRGSGYEQYF. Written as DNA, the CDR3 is TGTGCCAGTAGTATGGACAGGGGTTCGGGCTACGAGCAGTACTTC. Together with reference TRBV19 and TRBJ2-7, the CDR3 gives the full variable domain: DGGITQSPKYLFRKEGQNVTLSCEQNLNHDAMYWYRQDPGQGLRLIYYSQIVNDFQKGDIAEGYSVSREKKESFPLTVTSAQKNPTAFYLCASSMDRGSGYEQYFGPGTRLTVT.

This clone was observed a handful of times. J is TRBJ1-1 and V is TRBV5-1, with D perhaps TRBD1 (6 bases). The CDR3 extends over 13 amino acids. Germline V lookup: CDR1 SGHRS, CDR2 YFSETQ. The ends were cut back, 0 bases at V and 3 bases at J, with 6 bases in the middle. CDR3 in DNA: TGCGCCAGCAGCTTGGACAGGGACACTGAAGCTTTCTTT. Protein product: CASSLDRDTEAFF.

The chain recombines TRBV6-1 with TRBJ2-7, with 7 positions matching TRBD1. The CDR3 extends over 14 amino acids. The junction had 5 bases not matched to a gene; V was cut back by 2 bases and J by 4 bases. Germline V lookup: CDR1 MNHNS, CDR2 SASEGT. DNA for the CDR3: TGTGCCAGCAGTGAATGGGGGACAGCTTACGAGCAGTACTTC. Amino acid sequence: CASSEWGTAYEQYF.

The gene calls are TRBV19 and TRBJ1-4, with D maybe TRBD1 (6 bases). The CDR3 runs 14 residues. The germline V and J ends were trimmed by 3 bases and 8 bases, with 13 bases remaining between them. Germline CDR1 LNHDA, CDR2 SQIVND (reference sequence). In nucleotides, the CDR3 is TGTGCCAGTAGTATCGGGCAGGGGACGGAAAAACTGTTTTTT. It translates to CASSIGQGTEKLFF.

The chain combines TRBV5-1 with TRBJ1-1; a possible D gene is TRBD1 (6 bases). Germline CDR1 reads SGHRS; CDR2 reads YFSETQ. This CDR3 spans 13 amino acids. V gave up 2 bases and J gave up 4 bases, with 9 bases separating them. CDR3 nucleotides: TGCGCCAGCAGCTTTAGCAGGGGCACTGAAGCTTTCTTT. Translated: CASSFSRGTEAFF.

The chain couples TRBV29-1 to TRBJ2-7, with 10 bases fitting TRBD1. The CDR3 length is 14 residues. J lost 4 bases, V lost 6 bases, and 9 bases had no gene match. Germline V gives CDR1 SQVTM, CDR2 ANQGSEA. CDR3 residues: CSVAKGQGGYEQYF. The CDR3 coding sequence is TGCAGCGTCGCAAAAGGACAGGGGGGATACGAGCAGTACTTC.

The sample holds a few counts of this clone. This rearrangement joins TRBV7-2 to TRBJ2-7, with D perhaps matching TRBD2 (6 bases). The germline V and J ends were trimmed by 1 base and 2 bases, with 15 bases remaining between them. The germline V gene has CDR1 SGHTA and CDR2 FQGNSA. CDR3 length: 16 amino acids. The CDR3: CASSLVWQGGPYEQYF. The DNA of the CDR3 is TGTGCCAGCAGCTTAGTATGGCAGGGAGGCCCCTACGAGCAGTACTTC. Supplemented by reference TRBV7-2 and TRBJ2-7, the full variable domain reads GAGVSQSPSNKVTEKGKDVELRCDPISGHTALYWYRQSLGQGLEFLIYFQGNSAPDKSGLPSDRFSAERTGGSVSTLTIQRTQQEDSAVYLCASSLVWQGGPYEQYFGPGTRLTVT.

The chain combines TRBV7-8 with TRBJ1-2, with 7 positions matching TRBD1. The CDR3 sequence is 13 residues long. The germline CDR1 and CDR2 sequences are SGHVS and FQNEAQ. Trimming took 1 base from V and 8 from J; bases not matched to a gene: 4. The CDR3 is CASSLVQGQGYTF. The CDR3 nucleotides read TGTGCCAGCAGCTTAGTACAGGGGCAGGGCTACACCTTC. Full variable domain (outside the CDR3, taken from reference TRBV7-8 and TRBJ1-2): GAGVSQSPRYKVAKRGQDVALRCDPISGHVSLFWYQQALGQGPEFLTYFQNEAQLDKSGLPSDRFFAERPEGSVSTLKIQRTQQEDSAVYLCASSLVQGQGYTFGSGTRLTVV.

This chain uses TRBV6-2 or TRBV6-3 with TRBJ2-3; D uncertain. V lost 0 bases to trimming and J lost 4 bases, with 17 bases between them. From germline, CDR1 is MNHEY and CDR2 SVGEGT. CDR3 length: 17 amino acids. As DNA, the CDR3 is TGTGCCAGCAGTTACTCCCCGGATGCGGCCGTGGCAGATACGCAGTATTTT. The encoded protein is CASSYSPDAAVADTQYF.

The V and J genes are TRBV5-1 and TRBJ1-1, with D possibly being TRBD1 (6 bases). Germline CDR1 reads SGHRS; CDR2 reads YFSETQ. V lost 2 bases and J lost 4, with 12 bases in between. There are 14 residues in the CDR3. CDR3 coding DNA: TGCGCCAGCAGCTTTCAGGGGTTTGGCACTGAAGCTTTCTTT. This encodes CASSFQGFGTEAFF.

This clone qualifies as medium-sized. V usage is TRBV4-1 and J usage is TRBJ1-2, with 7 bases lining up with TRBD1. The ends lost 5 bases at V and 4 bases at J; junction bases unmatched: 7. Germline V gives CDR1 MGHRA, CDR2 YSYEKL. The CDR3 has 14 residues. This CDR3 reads CASSSRQGGYGYTF. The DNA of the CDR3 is TGCGCCAGCAGCTCCCGTCAGGGGGGCTATGGCTACACCTTC.

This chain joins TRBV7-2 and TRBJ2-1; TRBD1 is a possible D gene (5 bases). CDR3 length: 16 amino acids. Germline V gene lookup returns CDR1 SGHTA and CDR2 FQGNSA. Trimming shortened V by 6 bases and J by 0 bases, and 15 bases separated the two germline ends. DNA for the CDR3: TGTGCCAGCAGAAAAGGGGCAGCGAGCTCCTACAATGAGCAGTTCTTC. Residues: CASRKGAASSYNEQFF.

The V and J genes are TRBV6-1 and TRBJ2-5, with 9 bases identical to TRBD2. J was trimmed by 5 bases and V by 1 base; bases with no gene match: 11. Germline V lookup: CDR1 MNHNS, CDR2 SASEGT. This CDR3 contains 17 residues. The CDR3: CASSEGVAGGLRETQYF. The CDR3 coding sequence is TGTGCCAGCAGTGAAGGGGTTGCGGGGGGGCTTAGGGAGACCCAGTACTTC.

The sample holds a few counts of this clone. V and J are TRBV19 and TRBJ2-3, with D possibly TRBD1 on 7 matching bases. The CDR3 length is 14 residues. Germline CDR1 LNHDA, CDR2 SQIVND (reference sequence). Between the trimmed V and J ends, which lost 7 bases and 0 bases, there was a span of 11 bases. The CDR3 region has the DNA TGTGCCAGTATGCGGGACAGTAGCACAGATACGCAGTATTTT. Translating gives CASMRDSSTDTQYF. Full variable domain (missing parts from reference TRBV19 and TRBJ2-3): DGGITQSPKYLFRKEGQNVTLSCEQNLNHDAMYWYRQDPGQGLRLIYYSQIVNDFQKGDIAEGYSVSREKKESFPLTVTSAQKNPTAFYLCASMRDSSTDTQYFGPGTRLTVL.

The CDR3 sequence: CASSPSGGYQETQYF. CDR3 in DNA: TGTGCCAGTAGCCCCTCGGGCGGGTACCAAGAGACCCAGTACTTC. The genes are TRBV19 and TRBJ2-5; D may be TRBD2 (5 bases). The CDR3 loop spans 15 amino acids. Between the trimmed V and J ends, which lost 6 bases and 0 bases, there was a span of 14 bases. CDR1 is LNHDA and CDR2 is SQIVND in the germline V gene (reference sequence).

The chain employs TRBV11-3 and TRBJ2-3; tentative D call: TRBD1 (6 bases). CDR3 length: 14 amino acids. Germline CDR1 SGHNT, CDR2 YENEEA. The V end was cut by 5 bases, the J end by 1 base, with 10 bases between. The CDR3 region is CASSPRTGTDTQYF. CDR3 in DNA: TGTGCCAGCAGCCCTAGGACAGGCACAGATACGCAGTATTTT. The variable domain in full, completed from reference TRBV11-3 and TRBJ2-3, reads EAGVVQSPRYKIIEKKQPVAFWCNPISGHNTLYWYLQNLGQGPELLIRYENEEAVDDSQLPKDRFSAERLKGVDSTLKIQPAELGDSAVYLCASSPRTGTDTQYFGPGTRLTVL.

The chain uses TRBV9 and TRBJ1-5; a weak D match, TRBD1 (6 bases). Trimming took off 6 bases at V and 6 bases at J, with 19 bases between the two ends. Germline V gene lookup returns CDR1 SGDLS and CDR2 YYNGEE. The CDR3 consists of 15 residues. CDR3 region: CASNLGGGVGQPQHF. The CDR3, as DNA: TGTGCCAGCAACCTAGGGGGTGGGGTTGGTCAGCCCCAGCATTTT.

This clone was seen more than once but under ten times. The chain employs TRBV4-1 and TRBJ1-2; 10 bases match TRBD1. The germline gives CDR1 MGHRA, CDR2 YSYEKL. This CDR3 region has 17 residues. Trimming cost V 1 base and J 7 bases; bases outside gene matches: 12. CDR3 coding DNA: TGCGCCAGCAGCCAAGGACTCGCGACAGGGGGCGCCCGTGGCTACACCTTC. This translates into CASSQGLATGGARGYTF.

The CDR3 sequence: CASSESPAGGSYEQYV. DNA of the CDR3: TGTGCCAGCAGTGAAAGCCCAGCGGGAGGCTCCTACGAGCAGTACGTC. The V gene is TRBV6-1, the J gene TRBJ2-7; 9 nucleotides align to TRBD2. The germline V gene has CDR1 MNHNS and CDR2 SASEGT. The V gene end was trimmed by 2 bases and the J gene end by 0 bases; junction bases not matched to a gene: 5. CDR3 size: 16 residues.

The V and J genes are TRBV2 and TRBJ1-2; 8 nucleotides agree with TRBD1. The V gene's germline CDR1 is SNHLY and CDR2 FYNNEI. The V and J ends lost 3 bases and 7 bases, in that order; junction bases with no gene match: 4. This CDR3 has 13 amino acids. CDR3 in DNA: TGTGCCAGCAGTGAGCAGGGGGCAGGTGGCTACACCTTC. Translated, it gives CASSEQGAGGYTF.

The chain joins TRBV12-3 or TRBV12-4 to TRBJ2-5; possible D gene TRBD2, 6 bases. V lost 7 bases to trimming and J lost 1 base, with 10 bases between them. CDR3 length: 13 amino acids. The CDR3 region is CASTWTIQETQYF. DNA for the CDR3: TGTGCCAGCACCTGGACTATCCAAGAGACCCAGTACTTC.